These 17 T cell receptor beta chains were all obtained from the same sample, sequenced in a study of technical replicates of blood from a handful of donors. Sequencing used immunoSEQ multiplex PCR; TCRdb keeps in-frame clones, though not all of them. The data contain some 57,000 clones, nearly 90% of them seen just once; the ten biggest clones take up roughly 5%. Sequencing was performed on PBMCs. These receptors came from a human donor in good health. Some clones in this sample may be carry-over from other donors' samples.

This clone was found once. J is TRBJ2-3 and V is TRBV21-1; the table calls TRBD2, which could not be checked here. TRBV21-1 is annotated as a pseudogene. The CDR3 loop spans 16 amino acids. This chain's CDR3 is CASSPRGAGSTDTQYF. The CDR3 nucleotides read TGTGCCAGCAGCCCCCGGGGGGCTGGGAGCACAGATACGCAGTATTTT.

This clone was observed once. V is TRBV30 and J is TRBJ1-2; a possible D gene is TRBD1 (5 bases). The germline gives CDR1 GTSNPN, CDR2 SVGIG (reference sequence). CDR3 length equals 12 residues. V was shortened by 8 bases and J by 4 bases, with 14 bases between the two germline ends. CDR3 nucleotide sequence: TGTGCCGGAACGGGGGGGACCTATGGCTACACCTTC. Amino acid sequence: CAGTGGTYGYTF.

The chain has TRBV7-9 and TRBJ2-5; D is unclear. The germline V and J ends were trimmed by 2 bases and 5 bases, with 9 bases remaining between them. CDR1 and CDR2 (germline): SEHNR, FQNEAQ (reference sequence). The CDR3 contains 13 residues. Here the CDR3 reads CASSLTGSETQYF. CDR3 DNA sequence: TGTGCCAGCAGCTTAACGGGTTCCGAGACCCAGTACTTC.

V usage is TRBV6-1 and J usage is TRBJ2-1; D is uncertain. This CDR3 comprises 16 residues. CDR1 is MNHNS, CDR2 SASEGT, per germline. Trimming took off 1 base at V and 0 bases at J, with 10 bases between the two ends. CDR3 residues: CASSEGLVSSYNEQFF. The CDR3, as DNA: TGTGCCAGCAGTGAAGGACTCGTGAGCTCCTACAATGAGCAGTTCTTC.

This chain uses TRBV6-1 with TRBJ2-5; tentative D call: TRBD2 (5 bases). The V end lost 6 bases, the J end lost 5 bases, and 7 bases lay between the germline ends. Looked up from germline, CDR1 is MNHNS and CDR2 is SASEGT. This CDR3 region has 11 residues. In DNA, the CDR3 is TGTGCCAGCAGGGGGAGTGAGACCCAGTACTTC. This gives the protein CASRGSETQYF.

This clone came up once. The J gene is TRBJ1-1, the V gene TRBV30; D may be TRBD1 (6 bases). Germline assignment: CDR1 GTSNPN and CDR2 SVGIG (reference sequence). The CDR3 contains 14 residues. The V end was cut by 3 bases, the J end by 4 bases, with 15 bases between. This chain's CDR3 is CAWRPSGGGTEAFF. CDR3 DNA: TGTGCCTGGAGGCCCTCGGGGGGCGGCACTGAAGCTTTCTTT.

This clone was found once. This chain connects TRBV4-3 to TRBJ2-1, with no clear D. Germline V gene lookup returns CDR1 LGHNA and CDR2 YSLEER. CDR3 length: 15 amino acids. The ends were cut back, 0 bases at V and 6 bases at J, with 12 bases in the middle. CDR3 DNA: TGCGCCAGCAGCCAAGATCAGAGCGAAGGCAATGAGCAGTTCTTC. Its translation: CASSQDQSEGNEQFF.

This clone was counted a few times. This chain connects TRBV7-8 to TRBJ2-7; TRBD1 matches 11 bases. Germline V CDR1 and CDR2: SGHVS, FQNEAQ. The CDR3 is 19 residues long. V shed 2 bases, J shed 5 bases, and the junction held 17 bases outside the gene matches. The CDR3 DNA sequence: TGTGCCAGCAGCTTATACCCAATCGGACAGGGGGCGCTGAGGGACGAGCAGTACTTC. Its protein product is CASSLYPIGQGALRDEQYF.

The J gene is TRBJ2-1, the V gene TRBV19; the D gene is possibly TRBD1 (5 bases). Germline V gene lookup returns CDR1 LNHDA and CDR2 SQIVND (reference sequence). This CDR3 has 13 amino acids. V shed 3 bases and J shed 3 bases, with 6 bases lying between them. CDR3: CASSIDSYNEQFF. CDR3 DNA: TGTGCCAGTAGTATTGACAGCTACAATGAGCAGTTCTTC. The whole variable domain, remainder taken from reference TRBV19 and TRBJ2-1, is DGGITQSPKYLFRKEGQNVTLSCEQNLNHDAMYWYRQDPGQGLRLIYYSQIVNDFQKGDIAEGYSVSREKKESFPLTVTSAQKNPTAFYLCASSIDSYNEQFFGPGTRLTVL.

The CDR3 DNA reads as TGTGCCACCAGCAGTGACAGGGGGCGGGGGACCCAGTACTTC. Encoded protein: CATSSDRGRGTQYF. This chain links TRBV15 with TRBJ2-5; 10 positions agree with TRBD1. This CDR3 has 14 residues. Trimming cost V 3 bases and J 7 bases; bases outside gene matches: 5. Germline CDR1 LNHNV, CDR2 YYDKDF (reference sequence).

The V gene is TRBV7-8, the J gene TRBJ2-5, with TRBD2 identical over 7 bases. The CDR3 runs to 12 residues. With V trimmed by 5 bases and J by 5 bases, 2 bases remained unmatched. Germline CDR1 reads SGHVS; CDR2 reads FQNEAQ. The CDR3 protein is CASSPAGETQYF. The CDR3 DNA reads as TGTGCCAGCAGCCCAGCGGGGGAGACCCAGTACTTC.

This clone was recorded a few times. The rearrangement uses TRBV11-1 and TRBJ2-7; D may be TRBD2 (6 bases). Germline CDR1 reads SGHAT; CDR2 reads FQDESV (reference sequence). The CDR3 covers 15 residues. V was cut by 3 bases and J by 2 bases, with 14 bases left in between. As DNA, the CDR3 is TGTGCCAGCAGCTTGCACCGGGACTTCGCCTACGAGCAGTACTTC. Its protein product is CASSLHRDFAYEQYF.

The chain carries TRBV19 and TRBJ2-1, with TRBD1 identical over 9 bases. Germline loops: CDR1 LNHDA, CDR2 SQIVND (reference sequence). J was trimmed by 9 bases and V by 4 bases; bases with no gene match: 19. The CDR3 has 18 amino acids. DNA of the CDR3: TGTGCCAGTAGTAATCCAGGTGGGAGGGGACAGGGTAGCGGTGAGCAGTTCTTC. Its translation: CASSNPGGRGQGSGEQFF.

The rearrangement joins TRBV6-5 to TRBJ1-1; D remains unclear. This CDR3 is 11 amino acids long. CDR1 and CDR2 from the germline V gene are MNHEY and SVGAGI. Deletions cut 0 bases from V and 10 bases from J, with 6 bases between. CDR3 sequence reads: CASSYSSVAFF. Written as DNA, the CDR3 is TGTGCCAGCAGTTACTCGTCGGTAGCTTTCTTT.

For the CDR3, the DNA is TGTGCCAGCAGTGAAGCACCCCTAGCGGGGCAAGAGACCCAGTACTTC. Its translation is CASSEAPLAGQETQYF. This chain joins TRBV6-1 and TRBJ2-5; the match to TRBD2 covers 9 bases. Unmatched junction bases numbered 4, after V lost 0 bases and J lost 2 bases. The CDR3 is made up of 16 amino acids. Germline loops: CDR1 MNHNS, CDR2 SASEGT.

The chain couples TRBV7-9 to TRBJ2-2; tentatively, D is TRBD2 (5 bases). The CDR3 runs 14 residues. The V end lost 5 bases, the J end lost 8 bases, and 15 bases lay between the germline ends. CDR1 and CDR2 from the germline V gene are SEHNR and FQNEAQ (reference sequence). The CDR3 here is CASSRKLASGELFF. As DNA, the CDR3 is TGTGCCAGCAGCCGCAAGCTAGCCTCGGGGGAGCTGTTTTTT.

This clone has a single count. This chain uses TRBV2 with TRBJ2-7; 11 bases align to TRBD2. CDR3 size: 15 residues. The ends lost 2 bases at V and 6 bases at J; junction bases unmatched: 6. The germline V gene encodes CDR1 SNHLY and CDR2 FYNNEI. The CDR3 DNA reads as TGTGCCAGCAGTGAAAAGTCACTAGCGGGGGTCGAGCAGTACTTC. Translation: CASSEKSLAGVEQYF.